This TCR beta chain was recovered during a study of shared clonotypes between healthy human individuals. There are a few counts of this clone. At the deep level, the assay was run. The authors split each subset's genomic DNA evenly across several immunoSEQ plates. The repertoire was sequenced with immunoSEQ multiplex PCR; TCRdb's copy has only in-frame clones and lacks some. The table records 400,000 to 500,000 clones, around 80% of them present only once. The CDR3 covers 14 residues. V shed 2 bases and J 6 bases; nucleotides not matched to a gene: 3. From germline, CDR1 is SGHTA and CDR2 FQGNSA. This TCR came from a woman between 40 and 55 years old in good health. Some clones in this sample may be carry-over from other donors' samples. What was sequenced was PBMCs. This sequence joins TRBV7-2 and TRBJ1-4; 7 nucleotides line up with TRBD1. The CDR3 DNA follows: TGTGCCAGCAGCTTACAGGGGGGAGATGAAAAACTGTTTTTT. It codes for CASSLQGGDEKLFF. Based on the CDR3 plus reference TRBV7-2 and TRBJ1-4, the full variable domain is GAGVSQSPSNKVTEKGKDVELRCDPISGHTALYWYRQSLGQGLEFLIYFQGNSAPDKSGLPSDRFSAERTGGSVSTLTIQRTQQEDSAVYLCASSLQGGDEKLFFGSGTQLSVL.